Shown below are 5 T cell receptor beta chains from a single sample sequenced in a study of cytomegalovirus exposure and HLA in healthy donors (dated by TCRdb to the late 2010s). Libraries were built with the immunoSEQ multiplex PCR assay. For the multiplex PCR, a mixture combining 60 forward primers for TCR Vbeta segments and 13 reverse primers for TCR Jbeta segments was used. Entries here come from immuneACCESS through TCRdb and include only in-frame sequences with V and J called. Some clones fail to appear in such tables; in the studies checked, an unresolved V gene covers under half of the shortfall, and the cause of the remainder is unknown. The sample table lists around 86,000 clones, about 80% of them with a count of one. The leading ten clones occupy about 6% of the sample. Specimen: PBMCs. These receptors were obtained from a female donor in good health and CMV-seronegative.

The chain carries TRBV6-1 and TRBJ2-5; 7 bases are a match to TRBD2. The CDR3 sequence is 16 residues long. Germline V gene sequence: CDR1 MNHNS, CDR2 SASEGT. V lost 2 bases to trimming and J lost 5 bases; unmatched junction nucleotides: 11. The CDR3 loop is CASSETLLRGGETQYF. The CDR3 nucleotides read TGTGCCAGCAGTGAAACTCTTCTGAGGGGAGGGGAGACCCAGTACTTC.

V gene TRBV7-9 combines with J gene TRBJ2-5, with D possibly TRBD2 on 6 matching bases. The V gene's germline CDR1 is SEHNR and CDR2 FQNEAQ (reference sequence). The CDR3 extends over 17 amino acids. The V and J ends lost 2 bases and 2 bases respectively, with 18 bases between them. This chain's CDR3 is CASSLTVRLVQQETQYF. The CDR3 DNA reads as TGTGCCAGCAGCTTAACGGTTAGACTAGTGCAGCAAGAGACCCAGTACTTC.

This clone was counted between two and nine times. V gene TRBV6-1 combines with J gene TRBJ2-2; 11 bases agree with TRBD2. The CDR3 consists of 15 residues. In germline, CDR1 is MNHNS, CDR2 SASEGT. The V and J ends lost 6 bases and 6 bases, in that order; junction bases with no gene match: 6. The CDR3 DNA sequence: TGTGCCAGCAGCGTAGCGGGAGGGGGCGCCGGGGAGCTGTTTTTT. Amino acid sequence: CASSVAGGGAGELFF.

V and J are TRBV7-9 and TRBJ2-7, with 7 bases aligning to TRBD2. Germline V lookup: CDR1 SEHNR, CDR2 FQNEAQ (reference sequence). The CDR3 is made up of 16 amino acids. After removal of 6 bases from V and 4 bases from J, the junction contained 15 bases not matched to a gene. The CDR3 reads CASRARTGEGGYEQYF. The CDR3 coding sequence is TGTGCCAGCAGGGCCCGAACGGGGGAGGGAGGATACGAGCAGTACTTC.

The V call is TRBV5-4, the J call TRBJ2-5, with 8 bases identical to TRBD2. The ends lost 4 bases at V and 2 bases at J; junction bases unmatched: 4. Per the germline V gene, CDR1 is SGHNT and CDR2 is YYREEE (reference sequence). The CDR3 is made up of 14 amino acids. The CDR3, as DNA: TGTGCCAGCAGCCCGGGAGGGGGACAAGAGACCCAGTACTTC. This translates into CASSPGGGQETQYF.